This TCR beta chain was sequenced for a study of shared clonotypes between healthy human individuals. Study results and caveats: Limitation of the genetic and exposure-history diversity represented came from the few donors. Across subsets, estimated richness was generally greater for naive than for memory populations.

The method was immunoSEQ multiplex PCR; TCRdb's version includes in-frame clones alone and lacks a portion of them. The repertoire holds some 2 million clones, with roughly 94% as singletons. In the CD4+ fraction, cells were divided into CD45RA+ naive and CD45RA-negative memory subsets. As to this clone: Its antigen is unknown.

This CDR3 has 13 residues. After removal of 7 bases from V and 4 bases from J, the junction contained 7 bases not matched to a gene. Per the germline V gene, CDR1 is SGHRS and CDR2 is YFSETQ. The sample comprised naive CD4+ T cells sorted from blood. As to subset: CD45RA+ positively selected. This chain links TRBV5-1 with TRBJ2-7; 8 bases agree with TRBD2. This TCR was sampled from a young man in good health. CDR3: CASREASGYEQYF. The CDR3 region has the DNA TGCGCCAGCCGGGAGGCTAGCGGGTACGAGCAGTACTTC.